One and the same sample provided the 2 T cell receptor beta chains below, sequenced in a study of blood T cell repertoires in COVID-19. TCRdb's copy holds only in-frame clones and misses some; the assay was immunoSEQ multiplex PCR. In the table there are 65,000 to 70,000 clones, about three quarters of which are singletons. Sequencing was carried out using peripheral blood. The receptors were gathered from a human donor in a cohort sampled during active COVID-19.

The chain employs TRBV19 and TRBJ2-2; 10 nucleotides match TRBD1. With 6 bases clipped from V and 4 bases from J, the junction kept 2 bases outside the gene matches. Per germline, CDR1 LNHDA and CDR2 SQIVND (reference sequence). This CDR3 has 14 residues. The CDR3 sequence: CASRGTGATGELFF. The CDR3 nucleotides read TGTGCCAGTAGAGGGACAGGGGCCACCGGGGAGCTGTTTTTT.

As DNA, the CDR3 is TGTGCCAGTTCTACCGGGACTAGCTCCTACGAGCAGTACTTC. Translation: CASSTGTSSYEQYF. This rearrangement joins TRBV25-1 to TRBJ2-7; 8 positions agree with TRBD2. The trim removed 9 bases at V and 0 bases at J, leaving 7 bases unmatched. Per the germline V gene, CDR1 is MGHDK and CDR2 is SYGVNS. The CDR3 has 14 residues.